The following is a T cell receptor beta chain sequence with its context. The antigen remains unidentified. TCRdb redid the calling of the RACE reads with MiXCR, one entry per CDR3 protein. The sample consists of fewer than 300,000 distinct CDR3 sequences, about 8.1% of them appearing once. The time point was: pre-sensitization, week 0. The treatment was: therapeutic diphenylcyclopropenone sensitization with weekly scalp DPC. The sample belongs to a study of human T cells and chemical hapten exposure. Study conclusions and caveats: Large CDR3 similarity clusters arose significantly more often from expanded TCRs than from controls.

Trimming removed 9 bases at V and 1 base at J, with 12 bases between. Germline CDR1 and CDR2: MDHEN and SYDVKM. The CDR3 length is 13 residues. The chain has TRBV28 and TRBJ2-5; D gene ambiguous. The material sequenced was whole blood, taken in connection with sensitization to the hapten diphenylcyclopropenone (DPC). This TCR was sampled from a woman between 35 and 50 years old with alopecia areata. Some clones in this sample may be carry-over from other donors' samples. CDR3 in DNA: TGTGCCAGTCAAAGGCAGATCCAAGAGACCCAGTACTTC. Protein sequence: CASQRQIQETQYF.